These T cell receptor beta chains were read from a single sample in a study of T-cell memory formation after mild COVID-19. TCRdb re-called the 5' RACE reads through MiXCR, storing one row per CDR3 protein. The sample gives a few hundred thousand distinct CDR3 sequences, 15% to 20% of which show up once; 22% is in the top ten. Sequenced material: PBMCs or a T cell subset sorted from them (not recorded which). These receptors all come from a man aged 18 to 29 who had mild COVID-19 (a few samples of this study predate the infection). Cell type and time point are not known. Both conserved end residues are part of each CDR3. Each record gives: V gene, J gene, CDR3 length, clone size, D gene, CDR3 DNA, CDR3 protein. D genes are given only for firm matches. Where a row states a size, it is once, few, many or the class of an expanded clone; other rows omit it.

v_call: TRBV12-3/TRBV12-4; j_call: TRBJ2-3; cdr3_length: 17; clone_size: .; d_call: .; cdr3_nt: TGTGCCAGCAGCCCGATGGAGGTTAGTGCATCAACAGATACGCAGTATTTT; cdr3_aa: CASSPMEVSASTDTQYF
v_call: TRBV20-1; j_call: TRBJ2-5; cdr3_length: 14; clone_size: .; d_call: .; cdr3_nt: TGCAGTGCTAGATGGAGTCCTAACCAAGAGACCCAGTACTTC; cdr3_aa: CSARWSPNQETQYF
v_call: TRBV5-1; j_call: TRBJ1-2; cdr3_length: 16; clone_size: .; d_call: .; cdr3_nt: TGCGCCAGCAGCTTGTTGCCAGCTACCCCGGCGGGTGGCTACACCTTC; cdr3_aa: CASSLLPATPAGGYTF
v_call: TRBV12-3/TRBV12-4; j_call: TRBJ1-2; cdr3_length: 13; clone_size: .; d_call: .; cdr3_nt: TGTGCCAGCAGGGCAGTAGGGTCCGGTGGCTACACCTTC; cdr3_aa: CASRAVGSGGYTF
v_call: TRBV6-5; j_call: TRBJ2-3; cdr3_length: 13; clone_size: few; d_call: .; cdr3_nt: TGTGCCAGCAGTTACACTAATACAGATACGCAGTATTTT; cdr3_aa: CASSYTNTDTQYF
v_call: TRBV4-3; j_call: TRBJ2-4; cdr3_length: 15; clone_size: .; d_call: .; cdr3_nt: TGCGCCAGCAGCCATTCACGGTCCCTGGGGGACATTCAGTACTTC; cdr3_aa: CASSHSRSLGDIQYF
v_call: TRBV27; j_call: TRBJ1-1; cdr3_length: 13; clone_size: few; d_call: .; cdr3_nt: TGTGCCAGCAGCCGGGGGGTGTACACTGAAGCTTTCTTT; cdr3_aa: CASSRGVYTEAFF
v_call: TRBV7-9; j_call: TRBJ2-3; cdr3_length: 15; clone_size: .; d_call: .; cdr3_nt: TGTGCCAGCAGCTTATGGATGGGGAGCACAGATACGCAGTATTTT; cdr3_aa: CASSLWMGSTDTQYF
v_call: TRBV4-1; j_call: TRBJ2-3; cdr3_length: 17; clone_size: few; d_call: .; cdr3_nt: TGCGCCAGCAGCTACGACTCGAGGAGAATGGAGATGTATACGCAGTATTTT; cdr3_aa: CASSYDSRRMEMYTQYF
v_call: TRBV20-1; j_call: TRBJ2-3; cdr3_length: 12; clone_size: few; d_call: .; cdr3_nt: TGCAGTGCTAGAGTACGGACAGATACGCAGTATTTT; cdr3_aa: CSARVRTDTQYF
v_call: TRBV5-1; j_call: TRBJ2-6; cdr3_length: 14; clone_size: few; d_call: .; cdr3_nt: TGCGCCAGCCGAGACAGCTCTGGGGCCAACGTCCTGACTTTC; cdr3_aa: CASRDSSGANVLTF
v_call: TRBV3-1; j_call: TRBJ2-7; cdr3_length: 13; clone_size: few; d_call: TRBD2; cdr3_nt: TGTGCCAGCAGCCCGAGGGAGGGCTACGAGCAGTACTTC; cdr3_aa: CASSPREGYEQYF
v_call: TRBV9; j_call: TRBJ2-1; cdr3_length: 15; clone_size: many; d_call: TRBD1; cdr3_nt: TGTGCCAGCAGCCAGGGGGAACGGCTCTACAATGAGCAGTTCTTC; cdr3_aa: CASSQGERLYNEQFF
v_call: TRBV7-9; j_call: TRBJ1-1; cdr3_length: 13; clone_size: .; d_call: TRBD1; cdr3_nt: TGTGCCAGCAGCTTCCGGACAGGGGATGAAGCTTTCTTT; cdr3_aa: CASSFRTGDEAFF
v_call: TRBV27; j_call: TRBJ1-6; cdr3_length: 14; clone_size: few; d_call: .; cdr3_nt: TGTGCCAGCAGTTGGCCGGGGACTAATTCACCCCTCCACTTT; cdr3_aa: CASSWPGTNSPLHF
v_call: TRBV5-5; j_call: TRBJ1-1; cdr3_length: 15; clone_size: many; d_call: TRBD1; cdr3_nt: TGTGCCAGCAGCTCCTCCGGGACAGGGTGGACTGAAGCTTTCTTT; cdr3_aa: CASSSSGTGWTEAFF
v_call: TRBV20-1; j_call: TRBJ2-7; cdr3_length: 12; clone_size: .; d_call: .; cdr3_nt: TGCAGTGCTAGAACGGGGGTCTACGAGCAGTACTTC; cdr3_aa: CSARTGVYEQYF
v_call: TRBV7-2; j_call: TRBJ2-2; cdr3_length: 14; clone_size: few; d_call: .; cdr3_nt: TGTGCCAGCAGCTTGGACGACCCCACCGGGGAGCTGTTTTTT; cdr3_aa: CASSLDDPTGELFF
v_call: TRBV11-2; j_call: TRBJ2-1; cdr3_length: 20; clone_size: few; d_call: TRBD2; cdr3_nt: TGTGCCAGCAGCTTTAGGATATTAGGGACTAGCGGGGGGATGGTGGATGAGCAGTTCTTC; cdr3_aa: CASSFRILGTSGGMVDEQFF